Below are 17 T cell receptor beta chains sequenced from a single sample in a study of cytomegalovirus exposure and HLA in healthy donors. The PCR had 60 Vbeta and 13 Jbeta primers. TCRdb's table, derived via immunoSEQ multiplex PCR, lists solely in-frame clones and lacks some. This sample yields about 110,000 clones, of which less than 85% are seen a single time; 3% to 4.5% belongs to the top ten. The sample consisted of PBMCs. The receptors come from a man aged 60 to 75 in good health and CMV-seronegative.

The chain combines TRBV5-1 with TRBJ1-2, with D hard to call. Germline V gene lookup returns CDR1 SGHRS and CDR2 YFSETQ. V lost 0 bases and J lost 2, with 11 bases in between. The CDR3 is made up of 15 amino acids. CDR3 coding DNA: TGCGCCAGCAGCTTGGAGGGAGCCCCAAACTATGGCTACACCTTC. Protein sequence: CASSLEGAPNYGYTF.

The rearrangement joins TRBV28 to TRBJ1-6; TRBD1 aligns across 9 bases. The CDR3 runs to 16 residues. Germline loops: CDR1 MDHEN, CDR2 SYDVKM. The trim removed 6 bases at V and 7 bases at J, leaving 10 bases unmatched. CDR3 nucleotides: TGTGCCAGCAGGCCTACCGCGGGACAGGGAAATTCACCCCTCCACTTT. Residues: CASRPTAGQGNSPLHF.

The rearrangement joins TRBV7-3 to TRBJ2-3, with D unclear. CDR1 SGHTA and CDR2 FQGTGA come from the germline V gene. V was clipped by 3 bases and J by 4 bases, with 5 bases between them. The CDR3 runs to 12 residues. This CDR3 reads CASSFQSDTQYF. CDR3 nucleotide sequence: TGTGCCAGCAGCTTTCAGTCAGATACGCAGTATTTT.

The chain couples TRBV9 to TRBJ1-4; 8 bases map to TRBD1. This CDR3 is built from 15 residues. J lost 7 bases, V lost 0 bases, and 5 bases had no gene match. Germline V gene data show CDR1 as SGDLS and CDR2 as YYNGEE. The CDR3 bases are TGTGCCAGCAGCGTAGCCCCGGACAGGGTTGAAAAACTGTTTTTT. Translation gives CASSVAPDRVEKLFF.

This sequence joins TRBV29-1 and TRBJ1-1, with a possible D match to TRBD1 (5 bases). The CDR3 is made up of 11 amino acids. Germline V lookup: CDR1 SQVTM, CDR2 ANQGSEA. Trimming removed 7 bases at V and 5 bases at J, with 11 bases between. CDR3 in DNA: TGCAGCGCCCAGGGAATGACTGAAGCTTTCTTT. Protein sequence: CSAQGMTEAFF.

V and J are TRBV9 and TRBJ2-5; 12 bases are a match to TRBD1. The germline gives CDR1 SGDLS, CDR2 YYNGEE. V trimming: 1 base; J trimming: 5 bases; junction bases outside the gene matches: 6. CDR3 length: 16 amino acids. The CDR3 loop reads CASSVRDRGLWETQYF. In nucleotides, the CDR3 is TGTGCCAGCAGCGTAAGGGACAGGGGGCTATGGGAGACCCAGTACTTC.

As concerns this clone: A read error may produce the germline difference seen at one junction end. The rearrangement uses TRBV7-3 and TRBJ2-6; D not resolved. CDR3 length: 14 residues. The germline gives CDR1 SGHTA, CDR2 FQGTGA. The CDR3 coding sequence is TGTGCCAGCAGCATAACTCCGGGGGCCAACGTCCTGACTTTC. This sequence encodes CASSITPGANVLTF.

This chain joins TRBV11-1 and TRBJ2-3, with TRBD2 matching 11 bases. This CDR3 contains 16 residues. CDR1 SGHAT and CDR2 FQDESV come from the germline V gene (reference sequence). With V trimmed by 9 bases and J by 3 bases, 11 bases remained unmatched. The CDR3 protein is CASGLAGGLNTDTQYF. CDR3 nucleotide sequence: TGTGCCAGTGGTCTAGCGGGGGGCTTAAATACAGATACGCAGTATTTT. The variable domain in full, with the rest retrieved from reference TRBV11-1 and TRBJ2-3, is EAEVAQSPRYKITEKSQAVAFWCDPISGHATLYWYRQILGQGPELLVQFQDESVVDDSQLPKDRFSAERLKGVDSTLKIQPAELGDSAMYLCASGLAGGLNTDTQYFGPGTRLTVL.

In this sample, this clone turned up a few times. The chain couples TRBV5-5 to TRBJ1-1; a possible D gene is TRBD1 (6 bases). CDR1 and CDR2 (germline): SGHKS, YYEKEE (reference sequence). The CDR3 is made up of 13 amino acids. V dropped 4 bases and J dropped 1 base, with 8 bases sitting between them. The CDR3 reads CASSVTGNTEAFF. The CDR3 nucleotides read TGTGCCAGCAGCGTGACAGGGAACACTGAAGCTTTCTTT.

The chain recombines TRBV7-9 with TRBJ2-5; 11 nucleotides agree with TRBD2. The CDR3 sequence is 18 residues long. Trimming cost V 1 base and J 8 bases; bases outside gene matches: 15. Germline assignment: CDR1 SEHNR and CDR2 FQNEAQ (reference sequence). CDR3 sequence reads: CASSLEASGGTHLSTQYF. The CDR3 bases are TGTGCCAGCAGCTTAGAGGCTAGCGGGGGGACACACCTTAGTACCCAGTACTTC.

The rearrangement links TRBV6-5 to TRBJ1-1, with a weak D call TRBD1 (6 bases). Germline V gene sequence: CDR1 MNHEY, CDR2 SVGAGI. V shed 6 bases and J shed 3 bases, with 14 bases lying between them. The CDR3 extends over 14 amino acids. The CDR3 DNA is TGTGCCAGCAGACCCAGGGACATGTACACTGAAGCTTTCTTT. Translating gives CASRPRDMYTEAFF.

The J gene is TRBJ2-1, the V gene TRBV18, with TRBD2 matching 10 bases. V was clipped by 0 bases and J by 5 bases; unmatched bases: 4. CDR1 is KGHSH, CDR2 LQKENI, per germline. The CDR3 length is 16 residues. The CDR3 nucleotides read TGTGCCAGCTCACCACCGAGCGGGGGGGCCCACAATGAGCAGTTCTTC. Its protein is CASSPPSGGAHNEQFF.

This clone was observed a few times. The genes are TRBV5-1 and TRBJ1-2; D might be TRBD1 (5 bases). V was trimmed by 4 bases and J by 8 bases, leaving 15 bases between them. The CDR3 length is 13 residues. CDR1 is SGHRS and CDR2 is YFSETQ in the germline V gene. CDR3 protein: CASSPEQALGYTF. CDR3 nucleotides: TGCGCCAGCAGCCCCGAACAGGCCCTGGGCTACACCTTC.

The chain has TRBV6-6 and TRBJ1-3; unclear D gene. This CDR3 contains 14 residues. Trimming took 2 bases from V and 8 from J, leaving 13 bases between them. Germline V gene lookup returns CDR1 MNHNY and CDR2 SVGAGI (reference sequence). The CDR3 loop reads CASSYSSRSDTIYF. In DNA form, the CDR3 reads TGTGCCAGCAGTTACAGCTCCAGGTCGGACACCATATATTTT.

The V and J genes are TRBV5-4 and TRBJ2-7, with 12 bases that match TRBD2. The CDR3 is 15 amino acids. The trim removed 4 bases at V and 5 bases at J, leaving 7 bases unmatched. Germline assignment: CDR1 SGHNT and CDR2 YYREEE (reference sequence). This CDR3 reads CASSRMTSGGDEQYF. The CDR3 DNA reads as TGTGCCAGCAGCCGGATGACTAGCGGGGGCGACGAGCAGTACTTC.

V usage is TRBV5-4 and J usage is TRBJ2-7, with TRBD1 identical over 7 bases. The CDR3 loop spans 13 amino acids. Germline V gene data show CDR1 as SGHNT and CDR2 as YYREEE (reference sequence). V shed 2 bases and J 3 bases; nucleotides not matched to a gene: 2. The CDR3 DNA sequence: TGTGCCAGCAGCTTCGGACAGGACTACGAGCAGTACGTC. It specifies CASSFGQDYEQYV.

The chain links TRBV9 to TRBJ2-2, with D unresolved. The CDR3 is 15 amino acids. Germline CDR1 reads SGDLS; CDR2 reads YYNGEE. Trimming stripped 3 bases from V and 5 bases from J, with 14 bases between. CDR3: CASSARERLTGELFF. As DNA, the CDR3 is TGTGCCAGCAGCGCCCGCGAGCGTTTGACCGGGGAGCTGTTTTTT.